The rows below give T cell receptor beta chains drawn from one sample of a study of T cell repertoires in cytomegalovirus infection. MiXCR was run by TCRdb on the reads, yielding one entry per CDR3 protein. The sample holds almost 550,000 distinct CDR3 sequences; approximately 15% are singletons and the top ten take roughly a quarter. Sequenced: CD8+ T cells from PBMCs. The source of these receptors is a human donor in good health (CMV status not recorded). Some clones in this sample may be carry-over from other donors' samples. CDR3s leave out the opening cysteine and the closing phenylalanine or tryptophan. The order of the fields is V gene, J gene, clone size, CDR3 protein. Clone size is stated in some rows and not others, as once, few, many or a class when expanded.

TRBV7-2,TRBJ2-1,many,ASSFQGYNEQF
TRBV15,TRBJ2-3,few,ATSRDGGAVSTDTQY
TRBV12-5,TRBJ2-3,many,ASGETGGPDTQY
TRBV20-1,TRBJ2-7,few,SARVGGAISYEQY
TRBV27,TRBJ2-7,NA,ASRQGGLYEQY
TRBV12-3/TRBV12-4,TRBJ1-1,NA,ASSAVDRRNAEAF
TRBV7-8,TRBJ2-2,many,ASSLTRAGPNTGELF
TRBV27,TRBJ1-6,NA,ASTLQSNSPLH
TRBV7-2,TRBJ1-5,many,ASSFRDGGNQPQH
TRBV7-9,TRBJ2-7,many,ASSSVYEQY
TRBV12-3/TRBV12-4,TRBJ1-5,NA,ASSRTEDQPQH
TRBV27,TRBJ2-5,many,ASSLLGSGETQY
TRBV27,TRBJ2-6,few,ASSFLAGGPPGANVLT
TRBV7-9,TRBJ2-7,NA,ASSQRGTSGSMHEQY
TRBV10-3,TRBJ2-2,few,AIMGDRGELF
TRBV7-8,TRBJ1-1,many,ASRILTDGQDNTEAF
TRBV27,TRBJ1-4,few,ASSYSFRDPDNEKLF
TRBV5-4,TRBJ2-1,few,ASSWQGGEQF
TRBV29-1,TRBJ2-1,few,SVEEGGTEQF
TRBV4-2,TRBJ1-1,many,ASSQEYDPEAF
TRBV6-1,TRBJ1-2,few,ASSPRTEEVGYT
TRBV12-3/TRBV12-4,TRBJ1-5,many,ASSLLGTGSNQPQH
TRBV6-4,TRBJ2-2,few,ASSESGSSYTGELF
TRBV19,TRBJ2-7,NA,ASSIGGGEQY
TRBV9,TRBJ2-7,NA,ASSDSTGLACEQY
TRBV3-1,TRBJ2-3,few,ASSQGPGPPTDTQY
TRBV7-6,TRBJ1-2,many,AWGGGNGYT
TRBV4-1,TRBJ2-7,NA,ASSHRTSGSYEQY
TRBV5-1,TRBJ2-3,NA,ASSLPNRGPYTDTQY
TRBV3-1,TRBJ2-1,few,ASSQVGGLTYNEQF
TRBV7-2,TRBJ1-5,many,ASSSAPGHNQPQH